Below are 15 T cell receptor beta chains sequenced from a single sample in a study of T cell responses to AZD1222 COVID-19 vaccine. This table comes from immunoSEQ multiplex PCR, and its TCRdb copy is limited to in-frame clones, with some not included. This table holds around 180,000 clones, 88% found once. The source material was peripheral blood, sampled 28 days after the second AZD1222 dose. These receptors were collected from an adult who received the AZD1222 COVID-19 vaccine.

This clone was observed a handful of times. The chain links TRBV7-2 to TRBJ2-7; D is undetermined. This CDR3 region has 12 residues. Trimming took 5 bases from V and 7 from J, leaving 12 bases between them. Germline lookup yields CDR1 SGHTA and CDR2 FQGNSA. CDR3 in DNA: TGTGCCAGCAGCCCACAAGATTTTGAGCAGTACTTC. Its translation is CASSPQDFEQYF.

This clone has only one observation. This chain uses TRBV28 with TRBJ2-5, with TRBD2 matching over 7 bases. This CDR3 is 12 amino acids long. Germline V gene data show CDR1 as MDHEN and CDR2 as SYDVKM. The ends lost 6 bases at V and 3 bases at J; junction bases unmatched: 1. The CDR3 here is CASRSGEETQYF. For the CDR3, the DNA is TGTGCCAGCAGGAGCGGGGAAGAGACCCAGTACTTC.

The chain links TRBV24-1 to TRBJ1-2; D is undetermined. The V and J ends lost 9 bases and 4 bases respectively, with 11 bases between them. This CDR3 contains 12 residues. Germline-derived CDR1 and CDR2 are KGHDR and SFDVKD. The CDR3 is CATSPRGYGYTF. The CDR3 nucleotides read TGTGCCACCTCGCCCCGGGGCTATGGCTACACCTTC.

The chain couples TRBV9 to TRBJ2-5; D might be TRBD1 or TRBD2, each matching 5 bases. The germline V gene has CDR1 SGDLS and CDR2 YYNGEE. This CDR3 has 11 residues. Trimming left V 7 bases short and J 1 base short, with 5 bases between. The CDR3: CASGGQETQYF. The DNA for the CDR3 is TGTGCCAGCGGGGGCCAAGAGACCCAGTACTTC. Full variable domain (remainder filled in from reference TRBV9 and TRBJ2-5): DSGVTQTPKHLITATGQRVTLRCSPRSGDLSVYWYQQSLDQGLQFLIQYYNGEERAKGNILERFSAQQFPDLHSELNLSSLELGDSALYFCASGGQETQYFGPGTRLLVL.

The chain combines TRBV5-1 with TRBJ2-3, with 9 nucleotides matching TRBD1. Germline V gene data show CDR1 as SGHRS and CDR2 as YFSETQ. The CDR3 totals 15 residues. With 3 bases clipped from V and 3 bases from J, the junction kept 5 bases outside the gene matches. The CDR3 coding sequence is TGCGCCAGCAGCTCTTCGGGACAGGGTACAGATACGCAGTATTTT. Its protein product is CASSSSGQGTDTQYF.

The chain couples TRBV5-4 to TRBJ1-1; weak D call: TRBD1 (6 bases). Trimming removed 4 bases at V and 3 bases at J, with 16 bases between. Germline V gene lookup returns CDR1 SGHNT and CDR2 YYREEE (reference sequence). CDR3 length: 15 amino acids. The CDR3 region has the DNA TGTGCCAGCAGCCCCCCGGGGAGGGGGGACACTGAAGCTTTCTTT. Translation gives CASSPPGRGDTEAFF.

This rearrangement joins TRBV6-5 to TRBJ1-2; D is undetermined. Looked up from germline, CDR1 is MNHEY and CDR2 is SVGAGI. This CDR3 region has 12 residues. V gave up 8 bases and J gave up 4 bases, with 11 bases separating them. As DNA, the CDR3 is TGTGCCAGCGAGGGCCTTGCCTATGGCTACACCTTC. Protein: CASEGLAYGYTF.

This chain uses TRBV28 with TRBJ2-7, with TRBD2 matching 10 bases. Germline assignment: CDR1 MDHEN and CDR2 SYDVKM. V was clipped by 8 bases and J by 9 bases; unmatched bases: 13. There are 14 residues in the CDR3. The CDR3 region has the DNA TGTGCCAGCCAACTAGCGGGACCATCTACGCCGCAGTACTTC. It specifies CASQLAGPSTPQYF.

The chain uses TRBV7-2 and TRBJ1-2, with D possibly TRBD1 on 6 matching bases. This CDR3 spans 14 amino acids. V lost 6 bases and J lost 3, with 14 bases in between. Germline CDR1 reads SGHTA; CDR2 reads FQGNSA. CDR3 sequence reads: CASSQQGLDYGYTF. The CDR3 DNA reads TGTGCCAGCAGTCAACAGGGTTTGGACTATGGCTACACCTTC.

V gene TRBV7-9 combines with J gene TRBJ2-7, with D possibly TRBD1 on 5 matching bases. This CDR3 has 13 amino acids. V dropped 1 base and J dropped 3 bases, with 7 bases sitting between them. Germline CDR1 reads SEHNR; CDR2 reads FQNEAQ (reference sequence). The CDR3 coding sequence is TGTGCCAGCAGCTTAGTGGGGCGCTACGAGCAGTACTTC. Translation gives CASSLVGRYEQYF.

This chain links TRBV13 with TRBJ2-5, with D unresolved. Trimming took 5 bases from V and 5 from J, leaving 9 bases between them. The CDR3 runs 12 residues. Germline V gene lookup returns CDR1 PRHDT and CDR2 FYEKMQ (reference sequence). The DNA for the CDR3 is TGTGCCAGCAGCCGGGTCCGGGAGACCCAGTACTTC. Protein sequence: CASSRVRETQYF.

This sequence joins TRBV27 and TRBJ2-5, with 15 bases matching TRBD2. V lost 4 bases, J lost 5 bases, and 11 bases stayed unmatched. Germline V gene lookup returns CDR1 MNHEY and CDR2 SMNVEV (reference sequence). CDR3 length: 18 residues. CDR3 DNA sequence: TGTGCCAGCAGTTCCCGAGGACTAGCGGGAGGGCCCGGGGAGACCCAGTACTTC. Its protein is CASSSRGLAGGPGETQYF.

There are a few counts of this clone. The chain joins TRBV5-1 to TRBJ2-1; TRBD2 agrees at 10 bases. V lost 0 bases, J lost 8 bases, and 2 bases stayed unmatched. This CDR3 has 14 residues. Germline V gene sequence: CDR1 SGHRS, CDR2 YFSETQ. In DNA, the CDR3 is TGCGCCAGCAGCTTGGTTCTAGCGGGAGATGAGCAGTTCTTC. Protein product: CASSLVLAGDEQFF. The full variable domain, in which reference TRBV5-1 and TRBJ2-1 provide the parts outside the CDR3, is KAGVTQTPRYLIKTRGQQVTLSCSPISGHRSVSWYQQTPGQGLQFLFEYFSETQRNKGNFPGRFSGRQFSNSRSEMNVSTLELGDSALYLCASSLVLAGDEQFFGPGTRLTVL.

The J gene is TRBJ2-3, the V gene TRBV7-6; possible D gene TRBD2, 6 bases. The length of the CDR3 is 15 residues. Germline V CDR1 and CDR2: SGHVS, FNYEAQ. V was shortened by 5 bases and J by 6 bases, with 18 bases between the two germline ends. This CDR3 is CASSGVGSVADTQYF. CDR3 nucleotide sequence: TGTGCCAGCAGCGGAGTCGGGAGTGTAGCGGATACGCAGTATTTT.

The rearrangement joins TRBV21-1 to TRBJ2-1; the table names TRBD2, a call not compared with the DNA. TRBV21-1 is labeled a pseudogene. The CDR3 is 13 amino acids. This CDR3 is CAATSGSYNEQFF. As DNA, the CDR3 is TGTGCCGCCACTAGCGGGAGCTACAATGAGCAGTTCTTC.